Listed below are T cell receptor beta chains from one sample, sequenced in a study of blood T cell repertoires in COVID-19. The assay was immunoSEQ multiplex PCR, and TCRdb's table has in-frame clones only and misses some. The sample records 390,000 or so clones, about 83% being singletons. Sequencing was carried out using PBMCs or T cells enriched from blood (not recorded which). These receptors were taken from a woman in her 50s who had recovered from COVID-19. Both conserved end residues are part of each CDR3. The D gene is left open where the match is weak. Part of the rows lack a size; the others show once, few, many or a class for expanded clones.

CDR3: CAWSLGAVREGYTF
DNA: TGTGCCTGGAGTCTTGGGGCAGTCCGAGAAGGCTACACCTTC
J: TRBJ1-2
size: NA
D: NA
V: TRBV30

CDR3: CASSYDRVDLAFF
DNA: TGTGCCAGTAGCTATGACAGGGTGGACCTAGCTTTCTTT
J: TRBJ1-1
size: NA
D: TRBD1
V: TRBV19

CDR3: CASSIGPGTAYGYTF
DNA: TGTGCCAGTAGTATCGGTCCCGGGACAGCATATGGCTACACCTTC
J: TRBJ1-2
size: NA
D: TRBD1
V: TRBV19

CDR3: CASSYVQDTNYGYTF
DNA: TGTGCCAGCAGTTACGTACAGGATACTAACTATGGCTACACCTTC
J: TRBJ1-2
size: NA
D: NA
V: TRBV6-5

CDR3: CASSGRAQPQHF
DNA: TGTGCCAGCAGTGGCAGGGCTCAGCCCCAGCATTTT
J: TRBJ1-5
size: NA
D: NA
V: TRBV2

CDR3: CASSPGGTRNSPLHF
DNA: TGTGCCAGTAGTCCTGGTGGGACACGTAATTCACCCCTCCACTTT
J: TRBJ1-6
size: NA
D: NA
V: TRBV19

CDR3: CASSLYIHTEAFF
DNA: TGTGCCAGCAGTTTATATATCCACACTGAAGCTTTCTTT
J: TRBJ1-1
size: NA
D: NA
V: TRBV27

CDR3: CASSQSRQGSEKLFF
DNA: TGTGCCAGCAGCCAATCGCGGCAGGGAAGCGAAAAACTGTTTTTT
J: TRBJ1-4
size: NA
D: NA
V: TRBV16

CDR3: CSVELRGLNEKLFF
DNA: TGCAGCGTTGAATTGCGGGGCTTGAATGAAAAACTGTTTTTT
J: TRBJ1-4
size: NA
D: NA
V: TRBV29-1

CDR3: CAISQTGESYEQYF
DNA: TGTGCCATCAGCCAGACAGGGGAGTCCTACGAGCAGTACTTC
J: TRBJ2-7
size: NA
D: TRBD1
V: TRBV10-3

CDR3: CASSLGQNSYEQYF
DNA: TGTGCCAGCAGCTTGGGACAGAATTCCTACGAGCAGTACTTC
J: TRBJ2-7
size: NA
D: NA
V: TRBV5-6

CDR3: CASRADRGVSGYEQYF
DNA: TGTGCCAGCAGGGCGGACAGAGGGGTCTCAGGCTACGAGCAGTACTTC
J: TRBJ2-7
size: NA
D: NA
V: TRBV2

CDR3: CASSQVFGGGASAGELFF
DNA: TGTGCCAGCAGCCAAGTGTTCGGCGGGGGGGCCTCGGCCGGGGAGCTGTTTTTT
J: TRBJ2-2
size: NA
D: TRBD2
V: TRBV4-2

CDR3: CASTRGDRNNEKLFF
DNA: TGCGCCAGCACGCGGGGGGACAGAAATAATGAAAAACTGTTTTTT
J: TRBJ1-4
size: once
D: TRBD1
V: TRBV4-1

CDR3: CASSQGEGAYEQYF
DNA: TGCGCCAGCAGCCAAGGTGAGGGGGCTTACGAGCAGTACTTC
J: TRBJ2-7
size: NA
D: TRBD1
V: TRBV4-1

CDR3: CASSFPAGAMNTEAFF
DNA: TGCGCCAGCAGCTTTCCGGCAGGGGCCATGAACACTGAAGCTTTCTTT
J: TRBJ1-1
size: NA
D: NA
V: TRBV5-1

CDR3: CASSWASGGTDTQYF
DNA: TGCGCCAGCAGCTGGGCTAGCGGGGGTACAGATACGCAGTATTTT
J: TRBJ2-3
size: NA
D: TRBD2
V: TRBV5-1

CDR3: CATSRDFSGYTF
DNA: TGTGCCACCAGCAGAGACTTTTCGGGCTACACCTTC
J: TRBJ1-2
size: NA
D: NA
V: TRBV15

CDR3: CASSIWRGMNTEAFF
DNA: TGTGCCAGTAGTATTTGGAGGGGTATGAACACTGAAGCTTTCTTT
J: TRBJ1-1
size: few
D: NA
V: TRBV19

CDR3: CASSQAVYGYTF
DNA: TGTGCCAGCAGCCAAGCGGTTTATGGCTACACCTTC
J: TRBJ1-2
size: once
D: NA
V: TRBV3-1/TRBV3-2

CDR3: CASSPPGWFQPQHF
DNA: TGTGCCAGCAGCCCCCCAGGGTGGTTTCAGCCCCAGCATTTT
J: TRBJ1-5
size: NA
D: NA
V: TRBV3-1/TRBV3-2

CDR3: CASSRTVGNTIYF
DNA: TGTGCCAGCAGCCGGACAGTCGGAAACACCATATATTTT
J: TRBJ1-3
size: once
D: NA
V: TRBV3-1/TRBV3-2

CDR3: CASSFGGDGYNEQFF
DNA: TGTGCCAGCAGCTTCGGAGGGGACGGCTACAATGAGCAGTTCTTC
J: TRBJ2-1
size: NA
D: NA
V: TRBV7-2

CDR3: CASSLQTGDTEAFF
DNA: TGTGCCAGCAGCCTCCAAACAGGGGACACTGAAGCTTTCTTT
J: TRBJ1-1
size: NA
D: TRBD1
V: TRBV7-2

CDR3: CATSTTTGNYGYTF
DNA: TGTGCCACCAGCACAACGACAGGGAACTATGGCTACACCTTC
J: TRBJ1-2
size: NA
D: TRBD1
V: TRBV24-1

CDR3: CASSSLGGDSPLHF
DNA: TGTGCCAGCAGCTCTCTGGGGGGGGATTCACCCCTCCACTTT
J: TRBJ1-6
size: few
D: NA
V: TRBV5-6

CDR3: CASSFPGTGDEKLFF
DNA: TGTGCCAGCAGCTTCCCAGGGACAGGGGACGAAAAACTGTTTTTT
J: TRBJ1-4
size: NA
D: TRBD1
V: TRBV7-9

CDR3: CASSLATGGGASGELFF
DNA: TGTGCCAGCAGCTTGGCCACGGGCGGGGGGGCGAGCGGGGAGCTGTTTTTT
J: TRBJ2-2
size: NA
D: TRBD2
V: TRBV5-4

CDR3: CASNVPGLAGNEQFF
DNA: TGTGCCAGCAACGTTCCGGGACTAGCGGGGAATGAGCAGTTCTTC
J: TRBJ2-1
size: NA
D: TRBD2
V: TRBV27

CDR3: CASSLGQGAYGYTF
DNA: TGCGCCAGCAGCCTGGGACAGGGGGCGTATGGCTACACCTTC
J: TRBJ1-2
size: NA
D: TRBD1
V: TRBV5-1

CDR3: CANEDGQGATNYGYTF
DNA: TGTGCCAATGAAGACGGACAGGGGGCTACTAATTATGGCTACACCTTC
J: TRBJ1-2
size: once
D: TRBD1
V: TRBV2

CDR3: CASSLAYDYGYTF
DNA: TGTGCCAGCAGCTTAGCGTATGACTATGGCTACACCTTC
J: TRBJ1-2
size: NA
D: NA
V: TRBV7-9

CDR3: CATRPVRDTYGYTF
DNA: TGTGCCACCCGTCCCGTGCGGGATACATACGGCTACACCTTC
J: TRBJ1-2
size: few
D: NA
V: TRBV19

CDR3: CASSFSAGGGEQFF
DNA: TGTGCCAGCAGCTTCTCGGCAGGGGGCGGTGAGCAGTTCTTC
J: TRBJ2-1
size: NA
D: TRBD1
V: TRBV5-6

CDR3: CAISDRGPRSGNTIYF
DNA: TGTGCCATCAGTGATAGGGGGCCCCGATCGGGAAACACCATATATTTT
J: TRBJ1-3
size: NA
D: TRBD1
V: TRBV10-3

CDR3: CATSRDPRYGYTF
DNA: TGTGCCACCAGCAGAGACCCCCGGTATGGCTACACCTTC
J: TRBJ1-2
size: NA
D: NA
V: TRBV15

CDR3: CASGLAGGYPIYGYTF
DNA: TGTGCTAGTGGTTTAGCTGGAGGATACCCCATCTATGGCTACACCTTC
J: TRBJ1-2
size: NA
D: NA
V: TRBV12-5

CDR3: CASSHSPGTYEQYF
DNA: TGTGCCAGCAGCCATTCACCGGGAACCTACGAGCAGTACTTC
J: TRBJ2-7
size: NA
D: NA
V: TRBV14

CDR3: CASSGLDRRGYTF
DNA: TGTGCCAGCAGCGGACTGGACAGGCGGGGCTACACCTTC
J: TRBJ1-2
size: NA
D: TRBD1
V: TRBV2

CDR3: CASSDGRGQPQHF
DNA: TGCGCCAGCAGTGATGGACGGGGGCAGCCCCAGCATTTT
J: TRBJ1-5
size: once
D: NA
V: TRBV10-1

CDR3: CASSSTGSDSYNSPLHF
DNA: TGTGCCAGCAGTTCAACAGGGTCCGACTCCTATAATTCACCCCTCCACTTT
J: TRBJ1-6
size: NA
D: NA
V: TRBV28

CDR3: CAWSGQTENSPLHF
DNA: TGTGCCTGGAGTGGTCAGACGGAGAATTCACCCCTCCACTTT
J: TRBJ1-6
size: once
D: NA
V: TRBV30

CDR3: CASRGRGTQPQHF
DNA: TGTGCCAGCAGGGGCAGGGGGACCCAGCCCCAGCATTTT
J: TRBJ1-5
size: NA
D: TRBD1
V: TRBV6-5

CDR3: CSVTSGLAGGREQYF
DNA: TGCAGCGTTACATCGGGACTAGCGGGGGGTAGGGAGCAGTACTTC
J: TRBJ2-7
size: NA
D: TRBD2
V: TRBV29-1

CDR3: CASSYAGTGNNEQFF
DNA: TGTGCCAGCAGTTACGCCGGGACAGGAAACAATGAGCAGTTCTTC
J: TRBJ2-1
size: NA
D: TRBD1
V: TRBV6-5

CDR3: CASSWRDRGTEAFF
DNA: TGTGCCAGCAGCTGGAGGGACAGGGGCACTGAAGCTTTCTTT
J: TRBJ1-1
size: NA
D: TRBD1
V: TRBV5-8

CDR3: CASSSPSSYEQYF
DNA: TGTGCCAGCAGTTCTCCTTCCTCCTACGAGCAGTACTTC
J: TRBJ2-7
size: NA
D: NA
V: TRBV28

CDR3: CASSRAKQGPSGNTIYF
DNA: TGTGCCAGCTCACGAGCAAAACAGGGTCCGTCTGGAAACACCATATATTTT
J: TRBJ1-3
size: NA
D: NA
V: TRBV18

CDR3: CASSLGGAGNYGYTF
DNA: TGTGCCAGCAGTCTAGGGGGCGCGGGGAACTATGGCTACACCTTC
J: TRBJ1-2
size: NA
D: TRBD1
V: TRBV28

CDR3: CASSDLRRNHNEQFF
DNA: TGTGCCAGCAGCGACCTAAGGAGGAATCACAATGAGCAGTTCTTC
J: TRBJ2-1
size: NA
D: NA
V: TRBV11-2